This T cell receptor beta chain was identified during a study of cytomegalovirus exposure and HLA in healthy donors. Broader study findings: Only CMV serostatus was available as immune exposure information. Analysis performed later found 16,951 TCR beta sequences associated with HLA alleles at 0.05 false discovery rate. The HLA-A and HLA-B alleles of most subjects were reportedly predicted accurately from TCR beta sequences. In an earlier analysis, productive rearrangement rates for most beta V segments clustered near 87% or 30%.

Remarks on this clone: Its target is unknown.

The V and J ends lost 4 bases and 0 bases, in that order; junction bases with no gene match: 2. The CDR3 runs to 14 residues. Germline values: CDR1 SGHRS, CDR2 YFSETQ. The PCR used 60 Vbeta and 13 Jbeta primers. Repertoires were generated with immunoSEQ multiplex PCR, while TCRdb's copy carries only in-frame clones and drops some. The sample carries roughly 100,000 clones, 65% to 80% recorded once. The sequenced sample was PBMCs. V gene TRBV5-1 combines with J gene TRBJ2-7, with 9 bases fitting TRBD2. This clonotype was sampled from a male donor in good health and CMV-seronegative. The CDR3 loop is CASSISGSSYEQYF. CDR3 nucleotide sequence: TGCGCCAGCAGCATTAGCGGGAGCTCCTACGAGCAGTACTTC.